This T cell receptor (beta chain) is drawn from a study of shared clonotypes between healthy human individuals. Note on this clone: Its target is not known. The sample has other DNA sequences that encode this CDR3 too.

CDR1 is KGHSH and CDR2 is LQKENI in the germline V gene. Trimming removed 3 bases from V and 1 base from J, with 9 bases in between. The CDR3 contains 14 residues. General study results and limits: Sorted-subset sequencing, rarefaction showed, was incomplete despite large depth.

Only in-frame clones appear in the TCRdb table, and some are missing; sequencing was by immunoSEQ multiplex PCR. The table includes about 2.3 million clones, just under 95% detected once. The sequenced sample consisted of naive CD4+ T cells from PBMCs. Subset indicated: CD45RA+ positively selected. The clonotype was recovered from a man aged 18 to 29 in good health. Some clones in this sample may be carry-over from other donors' samples. This chain links TRBV18 with TRBJ1-1; D remains ambiguous. CDR3 nucleotide sequence: TGTGCCAGCTCACCCCTCGCAGCGAACACTGAAGCTTTCTTT. It codes for CASSPLAANTEAFF.